Below are 26 T cell receptor beta chains sequenced from a single sample in a study of T cell changes during pregnancy in multiple sclerosis. Assay used: immunoSEQ multiplex PCR; TCRdb lists only in-frame clones, some missing. The table includes some 74,000 clones, around 94% detected once. The sequencing used peripheral blood, collected before pregnancy. These receptors were collected from a female donor with multiple sclerosis, enrolled in a pregnancy study.

The chain combines TRBV28 with TRBJ2-2; D may be TRBD1 (5 bases). CDR3 length: 12 residues. V was shortened by 0 bases and J by 13 bases, with 9 bases between the two germline ends. Per the germline V gene, CDR1 is MDHEN and CDR2 is SYDVKM. The CDR3 nucleotides read TGTGCCAGCAGTTTATGGCAGGGTGGGCTGTTTTTT. Translated: CASSLWQGGLFF. The complete variable domain, with remaining parts taken from reference TRBV28 and TRBJ2-2, reads DVKVTQSSRYLVKRTGEKVFLECVQDMDHENMFWYRQDPGLGLRLIYFSYDVKMKEKGDIPEGYSVSREKKERFSLILESASTNQTSMYLCASSLWQGGLFFGEGSRLTVL.

The V and J genes are TRBV11-2 and TRBJ1-1; D gene uncertain. This CDR3 has 15 amino acids. The germline gives CDR1 SGHAT, CDR2 FQNNGV. Trimming shortened V by 5 bases and J by 0 bases, and 13 bases separated the two germline ends. The CDR3 DNA reads as TGTGCCAGCAGCCACCTCAACCGGGTGAACACTGAAGCTTTCTTT. Its protein product is CASSHLNRVNTEAFF. The whole variable domain, remainder taken from reference TRBV11-2 and TRBJ1-1, is EAGVAQSPRYKIIEKRQSVAFWCNPISGHATLYWYQQILGQGPKLLIQFQNNGVVDDSQLPKDRFSAERLKGVDSTLKIQPAKLEDSAVYLCASSHLNRVNTEAFFGQGTRLTVV.

The chain combines TRBV6-1 with TRBJ2-1; a possible D gene is TRBD2 (5 bases). CDR3 size: 15 residues. Trimming took 0 bases from V and 4 from J, leaving 10 bases between them. From germline, CDR1 is MNHNS and CDR2 SASEGT. In nucleotides, the CDR3 is TGTGCCAGCAGTGAAGCGGGAGAAGGTTACAATGAGCAGTTCTTC. Protein: CASSEAGEGYNEQFF.

A word on this clone: At one end, the junction sequence differs from germline, possibly due to a read error. The chain couples TRBV19 to TRBJ2-7; tentative D call: TRBD2 (6 bases). Germline V lookup: CDR1 LNHDA, CDR2 SQIVND (reference sequence). This CDR3 contains 14 residues. CDR3: CASSLEFRGSVPHF. The CDR3 DNA follows: TGTGCCAGTAGTCTTGAGTTTCGGGGGTCCGTTCCACACTTC.

In DNA, the CDR3 is TGTGCCAGCAACCCCCATCGGCGCAGGGAGCAGTTCTTC. This sequence encodes CASNPHRRREQFF. The chain links TRBV28 to TRBJ2-1; D remains ambiguous. This CDR3 is 13 amino acids long. Germline V gene lookup returns CDR1 MDHEN and CDR2 SYDVKM. The ends were cut back, 7 bases at V and 10 bases at J, with 17 bases in the middle.

The chain uses TRBV10-3 and TRBJ2-7; TRBD1 matches at 8 bases. This CDR3 spans 15 amino acids. Trimming at V came to 4 bases and at J to 2 bases, leaving 7 bases not matched to a gene. Germline CDR1 reads ENHRY; CDR2 reads SYGVKD. CDR3 DNA: TGTGCCATCAGTGCCGGACAGGGCCCGGCCTACGAGCAGTACTTC. It specifies CAISAGQGPAYEQYF.

The chain joins TRBV4-2 to TRBJ2-7; no clear D gene. The CDR3 is made up of 12 amino acids. V lost 0 bases to trimming and J lost 6 bases, with 6 bases between them. The germline gives CDR1 LGHNA, CDR2 YNFKEQ. The chain's CDR3 is CASSQDFGEQYF. The DNA of the CDR3 is TGTGCCAGCAGCCAAGATTTCGGCGAGCAGTACTTC.

The chain uses TRBV28 and TRBJ2-1; TRBD2 matches 9 bases. Losses at the gene ends were 5 bases for V and 10 bases for J; bases not matched to a gene: 15. Germline V gene data show CDR1 as MDHEN and CDR2 as SYDVKM. The CDR3 has 16 amino acids. CDR3 in amino acids: CASSPGGSGRMWEQFF. The DNA of the CDR3 is TGTGCCAGCAGTCCCGGCGGTAGCGGGAGAATGTGGGAGCAGTTCTTC.

The rearrangement links TRBV28 to TRBJ1-4; D is ambiguous. The V gene's germline CDR1 is MDHEN and CDR2 SYDVKM. V gave up 5 bases and J gave up 1 base, with 8 bases separating them. The CDR3 is made up of 14 amino acids. The CDR3 region is CASSPYRTNEKLFF. The CDR3 nucleotides are TGTGCCAGCAGTCCGTATAGAACTAATGAAAAACTGTTTTTT.

The genes are TRBV19 and TRBJ1-2; 7 nucleotides line up with TRBD1. This CDR3 has 13 amino acids. The V gene end was trimmed by 4 bases and the J gene end by 4 bases; junction bases not matched to a gene: 3. CDR1 LNHDA and CDR2 SQIVND come from the germline V gene (reference sequence). The DNA of the CDR3 is TGTGCCAGTAGTAGGGGACAGCCCTATGGCTACACCTTC. Translated, it gives CASSRGQPYGYTF.

V is TRBV13 and J is TRBJ2-1, with D perhaps TRBD2 (5 bases). CDR1 and CDR2 from the germline V gene are PRHDT and FYEKMQ (reference sequence). This CDR3 is 16 amino acids long. V gave up 4 bases and J gave up 4 bases, with 17 bases separating them. CDR3 sequence reads: CASSYPSGEDYNEQFF. CDR3 nucleotide sequence: TGTGCCAGCAGCTATCCGAGCGGTGAGGATTACAATGAGCAGTTCTTC.

J is TRBJ2-1 and V is TRBV7-3, with 9 positions matching TRBD2. Germline V gene sequence: CDR1 SGHTA, CDR2 FQGTGA. V trimming: 5 bases; J trimming: 3 bases; junction bases outside the gene matches: 5. CDR3 length: 15 residues. The CDR3 DNA is TGTGCCAGCAGCCTTAGCGGGAGTCTCTACAATGAGCAGTTCTTC. It translates to CASSLSGSLYNEQFF.

This chain connects TRBV4-3 to TRBJ1-3; a possible D gene is TRBD1 (6 bases). The CDR3 runs 16 residues. With 0 bases removed from V and 3 bases from J, the gap between germline ends came to 12 bases. Germline V gene lookup returns CDR1 LGHNA and CDR2 YSLEER. DNA of the CDR3: TGCGCCAGCAGCCAAGATAGGGGGTTGGGTGGAAACACCATATATTTT. The encoded protein is CASSQDRGLGGNTIYF.

This chain joins TRBV19 and TRBJ2-7; 10 bases match TRBD2. The CDR3 is made up of 13 amino acids. CDR1 LNHDA and CDR2 SQIVND come from the germline V gene (reference sequence). The V segment lost 4 bases and the J segment 7 bases; nucleotides outside the gene matches: 4. The chain's CDR3 is CASSTSGSTEQYF. Written as DNA, the CDR3 is TGTGCCAGTAGTACTAGCGGGAGTACAGAGCAGTACTTC. Complete variable domain (other parts from reference TRBV19 and TRBJ2-7): DGGITQSPKYLFRKEGQNVTLSCEQNLNHDAMYWYRQDPGQGLRLIYYSQIVNDFQKGDIAEGYSVSREKKESFPLTVTSAQKNPTAFYLCASSTSGSTEQYFGPGTRLTVT.

The rearrangement joins TRBV29-1 to TRBJ2-3, with TRBD2 identical over 9 bases. Germline CDR1 SQVTM, CDR2 ANQGSEA. The length of the CDR3 is 14 residues. J lost 4 bases, V lost 4 bases, and 6 bases had no gene match. CDR3 residues: CSVGASGVPDTQYF. The CDR3 DNA follows: TGCAGCGTTGGGGCTAGCGGGGTTCCAGATACGCAGTATTTT.

V usage is TRBV18 and J usage is TRBJ2-1; D not certain. This CDR3 contains 13 residues. Deletions cut 3 bases from V and 1 base from J, with 4 bases between. Germline assignment: CDR1 KGHSH and CDR2 LQKENI. The CDR3 region is CASSPLSYNEQFF. In DNA, the CDR3 is TGTGCCAGCTCACCGTTATCCTACAATGAGCAGTTCTTC.

This chain links TRBV19 with TRBJ1-2; 8 bases fit TRBD1. CDR3 length: 15 amino acids. V shed 6 bases, J shed 0 bases, and the junction held 6 bases outside the gene matches. CDR1 is LNHDA and CDR2 is SQIVND in the germline V gene (reference sequence). The CDR3 nucleotides read TGTGCCAGTAGGGAAGGACAGGGACCTAACTATGGCTACACCTTC. Protein sequence: CASREGQGPNYGYTF.

This clone has only one observation. The chain joins TRBV29-1 to TRBJ1-1, with TRBD1 matching over 12 bases. V lost 3 bases, J lost 11 bases, and 7 bases stayed unmatched. CDR1 and CDR2 (germline): SQVTM, ANQGSEA. CDR3 size: 13 residues. The CDR3 here is CSVEGTGGRDAFF. Here the CDR3 DNA reads TGCAGCGTTGAGGGGACAGGGGGCCGGGATGCTTTCTTT. The complete variable domain, with remaining parts taken from reference TRBV29-1 and TRBJ1-1, reads SAVISQKPSRDICQRGTSLTIQCQVDSQVTMMFWYRQQPGQSLTLIATANQGSEATYESGFVIDKFPISRPNLTFSTLTVSNMSPEDSSIYLCSVEGTGGRDAFFGQGTRLTVV.

CDR3 amino acids: CASRGQDEKLFF. The CDR3 region has the DNA TGTGCCAGTAGGGGTCAGGATGAAAAACTGTTTTTT. The V call is TRBV28, the J call TRBJ1-4; a weak D match, TRBD1 (5 bases). In germline, CDR1 is MDHEN, CDR2 SYDVKM. The CDR3 is 12 residues long. Deletions cut 9 bases from V and 6 bases from J, with 11 bases between. Looking up the rest from reference TRBV28 and TRBJ1-4 gives the full variable domain: DVKVTQSSRYLVKRTGEKVFLECVQDMDHENMFWYRQDPGLGLRLIYFSYDVKMKEKGDIPEGYSVSREKKERFSLILESASTNQTSMYLCASRGQDEKLFFGSGTQLSVL.

This chain uses TRBV2 with TRBJ1-6, with TRBD1 identical over 8 bases. The germline V gene has CDR1 SNHLY and CDR2 FYNNEI. The V and J ends lost 6 bases and 0 bases, in that order; junction bases with no gene match: 7. This CDR3 is 17 amino acids long. CDR3 sequence: CASRARQGSSYNSPLHF. The DNA of the CDR3 is TGTGCCAGCAGGGCAAGACAGGGGAGCTCCTATAATTCACCCCTCCACTTT.

The chain is built from TRBV5-1 and TRBJ2-3, with 10 bases matching TRBD2. V lost 0 bases and J lost 1; bases outside the gene matches: 17. The CDR3 extends over 21 amino acids. Germline lookup yields CDR1 SGHRS and CDR2 YFSETQ. CDR3 sequence reads: CASSLVTASLAGGYGTDTQYF. The CDR3 region has the DNA TGCGCCAGCAGCTTGGTTACCGCGTCCTTAGCGGGAGGTTATGGCACAGATACGCAGTATTTT.

This clone showed up just once. The rearrangement uses TRBV7-8 and TRBJ2-1; the match to TRBD2 covers 10 bases. The junction had 5 bases not matched to a gene; V was cut back by 2 bases and J by 7 bases. CDR1 and CDR2 from the germline V gene are SGHVS and FQNEAQ. The CDR3 has 15 residues. CDR3 sequence (DNA): TGTGCCAGCAGCTTAACTGTAGCGGGAGGTAATGAGCAGTTCTTC. This gives the protein CASSLTVAGGNEQFF.

The genes are TRBV5-1 and TRBJ2-7, with D possibly being TRBD2 (5 bases). Germline V gene sequence: CDR1 SGHRS, CDR2 YFSETQ. V was clipped by 0 bases and J by 4 bases, with 8 bases between them. The CDR3 contains 13 residues. The CDR3 DNA sequence: TGCGCCAGCAGCTTGGATCGGGGTTACGAGCAGTACTTC. It encodes CASSLDRGYEQYF.

The rearrangement uses TRBV6-5 and TRBJ2-3, with D perhaps matching TRBD2 (5 bases). Germline V CDR1 and CDR2: MNHEY, SVGAGI. The CDR3 loop spans 13 amino acids. V lost 5 bases and J 15 bases, leaving 21 bases between the germline ends. The CDR3 loop is CASSPSYRDLQYF. In nucleotides, the CDR3 is TGTGCCAGCAGTCCTAGTTACCGGGATCTCCAATATTTT.

The chain uses TRBV4-2 and TRBJ2-7; 9 bases agree with TRBD2. CDR1 is LGHNA, CDR2 YNFKEQ, per germline. Germline trimming cut 0 bases from V and 6 bases from J; bases unmatched to any gene: 12. This CDR3 spans 17 amino acids. CDR3 in amino acids: CASSQDLSGRLRVEQYF. CDR3 nucleotide sequence: TGTGCCAGCAGCCAAGATCTGAGCGGGAGGCTTAGGGTCGAGCAGTACTTC.

This chain links TRBV5-1 with TRBJ1-2; D uncertain. The length of the CDR3 is 13 residues. Germline V gene sequence: CDR1 SGHRS, CDR2 YFSETQ. The V end was cut by 1 base, the J end by 1 base, with 5 bases between. DNA of the CDR3: TGCGCCAGCAGCTTGTACAGTAACTATGGCTACACCTTC. This sequence encodes CASSLYSNYGYTF.